A single count supports the clone carrying this T cell receptor (beta chain). With V trimmed by 6 bases and J by 7 bases, 8 bases remained unmatched. The length of the CDR3 is 14 residues. Germline V gene lookup returns CDR1 SEHNR and CDR2 FQNEAQ (reference sequence). Measured with immunoSEQ multiplex PCR; TCRdb has only the in-frame clones, and not every one. Found here are over 55,000 clones, around 92% of them singletons; the top ten hold approximately 3%. These data belong to a study of T cell changes during pregnancy in multiple sclerosis. The sample consisted of CD8+ T cells from peripheral blood mononuclear cells, taken in the third trimester of pregnancy. This chain links TRBV7-9 with TRBJ1-1, with 10 positions matching TRBD1. The sequence was obtained from a female donor in good health, enrolled as a control in a pregnancy study. Here the CDR3 reads CASRTGTGAGEAFF. Here the CDR3 DNA reads TGTGCCAGCAGGACCGGGACAGGGGCTGGTGAAGCTTTCTTT.